Included here is one T cell receptor beta chain sequence, with context. Original processing methods: Counts of nucleated cells, estimated from reference gene primer amplification, were obtained. TCRdb keeps only in-frame clones here, not all; method: immunoSEQ multiplex PCR. V and J calls plus clone size are reproduced from that table; the DNA served to infer D and trimming. This sample yields about 240,000 clones, of which about 81% are seen a single time; around 12% belongs to the top ten. These data come from a study of blood T cell repertoires in COVID-19. Background on the study: Nucleic acid was either cDNA or gDNA, and it came from T cells, B-cell-depleted T cells, or PBMCs.

The V and J ends lost 0 bases and 0 bases respectively, with 5 bases between them. The germline gives CDR1 SGDLS, CDR2 YYNGEE. The CDR3 has 14 residues. Sequenced: peripheral blood. This chain links TRBV9 with TRBJ2-3; D not certain. This receptor was identified in a woman aged 55-70 years with active or convalescent COVID-19. This CDR3 reads CASSVDLSTDTQYF. CDR3 in DNA: TGTGCCAGCAGCGTAGATCTCAGCACAGATACGCAGTATTTT.